These T cell receptor beta chains were read from a single sample in a study of beta chain features in type 1 diabetes. Some clones are missing from TCRdb's copy, which holds only in-frame ones; the method was immunoSEQ multiplex PCR. The sample holds around 130,000 clones, approximately 10% seen once. The sequencing input was central memory CD4+ T cells from blood. The receptor source for this set is a young man with type 1 diabetes. The CDR3 runs from the conserved cysteine through the conserved F or W. A D gene is named only where the DNA matches it firmly. Expanded clones get a size class; other rows say once, few or many, or leave the size out.

v_gene: TRBV7-2
abundance: few
d_gene: .
j_gene: TRBJ1-4
len: 12
CDR3aa: CASSVQGKKLFF
CDR3nt: TGTGCCAGCAGCGTACAGGGAAAAAAACTGTTTTTT

v_gene: TRBV6-5
abundance: few
d_gene: .
j_gene: TRBJ2-3
len: 14
CDR3aa: CAISDSSGTDTQYF
CDR3nt: TGTGCCATCAGTGATTCTAGCGGCACAGATACGCAGTATTTT

v_gene: TRBV10-3
abundance: .
d_gene: TRBD2
j_gene: TRBJ2-7
len: 12
CDR3aa: CAISAGGYEQYF
CDR3nt: TGTGCCATCAGTGCGGGAGGCTACGAGCAGTACTTC

v_gene: TRBV28
abundance: few
d_gene: .
j_gene: TRBJ2-7
len: 11
CDR3aa: CASSRGSGQYF
CDR3nt: TGTGCCAGCAGTCGAGGGAGTGGGCAGTACTTC

v_gene: TRBV7-2
abundance: .
d_gene: .
j_gene: TRBJ2-1
len: 13
CDR3aa: CASSSYSYNEQFF
CDR3nt: TGTGCCAGCAGCTCCTACTCCTACAATGAGCAGTTCTTC

v_gene: TRBV6-6
abundance: .
d_gene: .
j_gene: TRBJ1-1
len: 11
CDR3aa: CASSSPFEAFF
CDR3nt: TGTGCCAGCAGTTCCCCATTTGAAGCTTTCTTT

v_gene: TRBV7-2
abundance: many
d_gene: .
j_gene: TRBJ2-1
len: 14
CDR3aa: CASSPGSGGHEQFF
CDR3nt: TGTGCCAGCAGCCCGGGGTCGGGGGGCCATGAGCAGTTCTTC

v_gene: TRBV4-2
abundance: .
d_gene: .
j_gene: TRBJ2-4
len: 15
CDR3aa: CASSQPKGGIDIQYF
CDR3nt: TGTGCCAGCAGCCAACCAAAGGGGGGGATAGACATTCAGTACTTC

v_gene: TRBV30
abundance: .
d_gene: .
j_gene: TRBJ1-4
len: 13
CDR3aa: CAWSPGVAEKLFF
CDR3nt: TGTGCCTGGAGTCCAGGGGTTGCCGAAAAACTGTTTTTT

v_gene: TRBV4-3
abundance: .
d_gene: .
j_gene: TRBJ2-1
len: 15
CDR3aa: CASSQDTALEGEQFF
CDR3nt: TGCGCCAGCAGCCAAGATACGGCTCTGGAGGGGGAGCAGTTCTTC

v_gene: TRBV19
abundance: few
d_gene: .
j_gene: TRBJ1-1
len: 13
CDR3aa: CASSMGRVSEAFF
CDR3nt: TGTGCCAGTAGTATGGGTCGGGTATCTGAAGCTTTCTTT

v_gene: TRBV6-6
abundance: .
d_gene: .
j_gene: TRBJ1-3
len: 13
CDR3aa: CASSYSYGNTIYF
CDR3nt: TGTGCCAGCAGTTACTCCTATGGAAACACCATATATTTT

v_gene: TRBV11-3
abundance: few
d_gene: TRBD1
j_gene: TRBJ2-5
len: 15
CDR3aa: CASSSGQARQETQYF
CDR3nt: TGTGCCAGCAGCTCTGGACAGGCAAGACAAGAGACCCAGTACTTC

v_gene: TRBV2
abundance: .
d_gene: TRBD1
j_gene: TRBJ2-7
len: 14
CDR3aa: CASKRTGATYEQYF
CDR3nt: TGTGCCAGCAAGAGGACAGGGGCCACCTACGAGCAGTACTTC

v_gene: TRBV27
abundance: .
d_gene: TRBD1
j_gene: TRBJ2-5
len: 14
CDR3aa: CASSQGQGVATQYF
CDR3nt: TGTGCCAGCAGTCAGGGACAGGGGGTGGCGACCCAGTACTTC

v_gene: TRBV7-2
abundance: few
d_gene: TRBD1
j_gene: TRBJ1-1
len: 15
CDR3aa: CASSLVGGMNTEAFF
CDR3nt: TGTGCCAGCAGCTTAGTAGGGGGCATGAACACTGAAGCTTTCTTT

v_gene: TRBV27
abundance: few
d_gene: .
j_gene: TRBJ2-5
len: 12
CDR3aa: CASSLRGETQYF
CDR3nt: TGTGCCAGCAGTTTGAGGGGGGAGACCCAGTACTTC

v_gene: TRBV14
abundance: few
d_gene: TRBD1
j_gene: TRBJ2-5
len: 15
CDR3aa: CASSHMRGPSETQYF
CDR3nt: TGTGCCAGCAGCCATATGAGGGGGCCCTCGGAGACCCAGTACTTC

v_gene: TRBV11-2
abundance: .
d_gene: TRBD1
j_gene: TRBJ1-1
len: 14
CDR3aa: CASSHGQGNTEAFF
CDR3nt: TGTGCCAGCAGCCACGGACAGGGGAACACTGAAGCTTTCTTT

v_gene: TRBV18
abundance: few
d_gene: .
j_gene: TRBJ1-2
len: 14
CDR3aa: CASSPQRQGDGYTF
CDR3nt: TGTGCCAGCTCACCGCAAAGGCAGGGTGATGGCTACACCTTC

v_gene: TRBV11-2
abundance: .
d_gene: .
j_gene: TRBJ2-3
len: 14
CDR3aa: CASSDRGGTDTQYF
CDR3nt: TGTGCCAGCAGCGACCGGGGAGGCACAGATACGCAGTATTTT

v_gene: TRBV5-1
abundance: few
d_gene: TRBD1
j_gene: TRBJ2-5
len: 17
CDR3aa: CASSLVSGQGLGETQYF
CDR3nt: TGCGCCAGCAGCTTGGTCTCGGGACAGGGACTGGGAGAGACCCAGTACTTC

v_gene: TRBV7-2
abundance: .
d_gene: TRBD2
j_gene: TRBJ2-5
len: 14
CDR3aa: CASSFGGYQETQYF
CDR3nt: TGTGCCAGCAGCTTCGGGGGGTACCAAGAGACCCAGTACTTC

v_gene: TRBV30
abundance: .
d_gene: .
j_gene: TRBJ2-7
len: 15
CDR3aa: CAWSEAARFSYEQYF
CDR3nt: TGTGCCTGGAGTGAGGCAGCGCGCTTTTCCTACGAGCAGTACTTC

v_gene: TRBV15
abundance: medium-sized
d_gene: TRBD2
j_gene: TRBJ2-1
len: 15
CDR3aa: CATSRGTSGYLEQFF
CDR3nt: TGTGCCACCAGCAGAGGGACTAGCGGGTATCTTGAGCAGTTCTTC

v_gene: TRBV7-9
abundance: many
d_gene: .
j_gene: TRBJ1-6
len: 14
CDR3aa: CASTADSYNSPLHF
CDR3nt: TGTGCCAGCACCGCTGACAGCTATAATTCACCCCTCCACTTT

v_gene: TRBV6-6
abundance: few
d_gene: .
j_gene: TRBJ1-1
len: 14
CDR3aa: CASSYGWGVTEAFF
CDR3nt: TGTGCCAGCAGTTACGGGTGGGGGGTCACTGAAGCTTTCTTT

v_gene: TRBV7-2
abundance: few
d_gene: .
j_gene: TRBJ1-1
len: 13
CDR3aa: CASSLSGYTEAFF
CDR3nt: TGTGCCAGCAGCTTAAGCGGGTACACTGAAGCTTTCTTT

v_gene: TRBV28
abundance: few
d_gene: .
j_gene: TRBJ1-1
len: 13
CDR3aa: CASSYRGNTEAFF
CDR3nt: TGTGCCAGCAGTTACCGGGGGAACACTGAAGCTTTCTTT

v_gene: TRBV9
abundance: many
d_gene: TRBD1
j_gene: TRBJ1-4
len: 17
CDR3aa: CASSVGTGNSANEKLFF
CDR3nt: TGTGCCAGCAGCGTCGGGACAGGGAACTCGGCTAATGAAAAACTGTTTTTT

v_gene: TRBV7-2
abundance: .
d_gene: .
j_gene: TRBJ1-2
len: 13
CDR3aa: CASSGGRGYGYTF
CDR3nt: TGTGCCAGCAGCGGGGGCCGGGGCTATGGCTACACCTTC

v_gene: TRBV7-2
abundance: few
d_gene: TRBD1
j_gene: TRBJ2-2
len: 17
CDR3aa: CASSLATGKEYAGELFF
CDR3nt: TGTGCCAGCAGCTTAGCGACAGGGAAGGAATACGCCGGGGAGCTGTTTTTT

v_gene: TRBV19
abundance: .
d_gene: .
j_gene: TRBJ1-5
len: 14
CDR3aa: CASTGQGWDQPQHF
CDR3nt: TGTGCCAGTACTGGGCAGGGTTGGGATCAGCCCCAGCATTTT

v_gene: TRBV7-9
abundance: .
d_gene: TRBD1
j_gene: TRBJ1-2
len: 14
CDR3aa: CASSLSAGTGVYTF
CDR3nt: TGTGCCAGCAGCTTAAGTGCAGGGACAGGGGTCTACACCTTC

v_gene: TRBV7-9
abundance: .
d_gene: .
j_gene: TRBJ1-1
len: 15
CDR3aa: CASSTGQTLNTEAFF
CDR3nt: TGTGCCAGCAGCACTGGACAGACTCTGAACACTGAAGCTTTCTTT

v_gene: TRBV7-2
abundance: few
d_gene: TRBD2
j_gene: TRBJ2-7
len: 15
CDR3aa: CASSYASGAPYEQYF
CDR3nt: TGTGCCAGCAGCTACGCTAGCGGGGCCCCCTACGAGCAGTACTTC

v_gene: TRBV4-3
abundance: .
d_gene: TRBD2
j_gene: TRBJ2-7
len: 14
CDR3aa: CASSLGRGTYEQYF
CDR3nt: TGCGCCAGCAGCCTCGGGAGGGGTACCTACGAGCAGTACTTC

v_gene: TRBV5-1
abundance: .
d_gene: .
j_gene: TRBJ1-1
len: 16
CDR3aa: CASSLGGGSVNTEAFF
CDR3nt: TGCGCCAGCAGCTTGGGAGGAGGGTCGGTGAACACTGAAGCTTTCTTT

v_gene: TRBV7-2
abundance: many
d_gene: .
j_gene: TRBJ2-2
len: 14
CDR3aa: CASSRMGGPGELFF
CDR3nt: TGTGCCAGCAGCCGAATGGGGGGGCCCGGGGAGCTGTTTTTT

v_gene: TRBV6-5
abundance: .
d_gene: .
j_gene: TRBJ2-5
len: 15
CDR3aa: CASSYSGRVEETQYF
CDR3nt: TGTGCCAGCAGTTACTCCGGCAGGGTAGAAGAGACCCAGTACTTC

v_gene: TRBV7-2
abundance: many
d_gene: .
j_gene: TRBJ2-2
len: 15
CDR3aa: CASSRGTVNTGELFF
CDR3nt: TGTGCCAGCAGCCGCGGGACCGTGAACACCGGGGAGCTGTTTTTT

v_gene: TRBV2
abundance: .
d_gene: .
j_gene: TRBJ2-5
len: 15
CDR3aa: CASNTHRDGLPQQYF
CDR3nt: TGTGCCAGCAACACCCACCGGGACGGACTACCCCAGCAGTACTTC

v_gene: TRBV5-1
abundance: .
d_gene: TRBD1
j_gene: TRBJ2-5
len: 14
CDR3aa: CASSLGTGEETQYF
CDR3nt: TGCGCCAGCAGCCTTGGGACAGGGGAAGAGACCCAGTACTTC

v_gene: TRBV7-2
abundance: .
d_gene: .
j_gene: TRBJ1-5
len: 12
CDR3aa: CASSTWSQPQHF
CDR3nt: TGTGCCAGCAGCACATGGTCTCAGCCCCAGCATTTT

v_gene: TRBV19
abundance: few
d_gene: TRBD1
j_gene: TRBJ1-6
len: 14
CDR3aa: CASRKTGTNSPLHF
CDR3nt: TGTGCCAGTAGGAAGACAGGGACGAATTCACCCCTCCACTTT

v_gene: TRBV4-1
abundance: few
d_gene: TRBD2
j_gene: TRBJ2-6
len: 19
CDR3aa: CASSQDKQRGSSGANVLTF
CDR3nt: TGCGCCAGCAGCCAAGACAAACAGCGGGGGAGTTCTGGGGCCAACGTCCTGACTTTC

v_gene: TRBV5-5
abundance: .
d_gene: TRBD1
j_gene: TRBJ1-2
len: 16
CDR3aa: CASSSTGTGSEGGYTF
CDR3nt: TGTGCCAGCAGTTCCACCGGGACAGGGTCAGAGGGTGGCTACACCTTC

v_gene: TRBV2
abundance: .
d_gene: .
j_gene: TRBJ1-5
len: 11
CDR3aa: CASAYNQPQHF
CDR3nt: TGTGCCAGCGCCTACAATCAGCCCCAGCATTTT

v_gene: TRBV2
abundance: few
d_gene: .
j_gene: TRBJ1-2
len: 14
CDR3aa: CASSVPGANYGYTF
CDR3nt: TGTGCCAGCAGTGTCCCAGGGGCTAACTATGGCTACACCTTC

v_gene: TRBV18
abundance: .
d_gene: TRBD1
j_gene: TRBJ2-6
len: 19
CDR3aa: CASSPGQGFYVSGANVLTF
CDR3nt: TGTGCCAGCTCACCAGGACAGGGTTTTTATGTCTCTGGGGCCAACGTCCTGACTTTC

v_gene: TRBV5-6
abundance: few
d_gene: .
j_gene: TRBJ1-1
len: 13
CDR3aa: CASTYRTLSEAFF
CDR3nt: TGTGCCAGCACCTACAGGACCCTTAGCGAAGCTTTCTTT